This T cell receptor (beta chain) was captured in a study of T cells in Graves' hyperthyroidism and ophthalmopathy. V was shortened by 5 bases and J by 10 bases, with 15 bases between the two germline ends. The CDR3 length is 13 residues. In germline, CDR1 is SGHAT, CDR2 FQNNGV. RNA transcripts provided the source from which TCR beta CDR3 regions were amplified. HTBI primers drove first-round RT-PCR of the TCR CDR3. TCRdb independently ran MiXCR on the multiplex PCR reads; one entry per CDR3 protein. The data show fewer than 600,000 distinct CDR3 sequences, 14% seen once. Points on this clonotype: Its antigen is not known.

Study-level points and caveats: Peripheral blood also featured most of the thyroid clonotypes expanded above 0.001.

Subjects aged 18 to 65 presented with newly diagnosed hyperthyroidism of less than 2 months' duration. The source of the PBMCs was 10 ml of fresh peripheral blood. This TCR came from a woman in her 40s with Graves' hyperthyroidism. Sequencing used blood. The gene calls are TRBV11-2 and TRBJ2-1; D possibly corresponds to TRBD2 (5 bases). This chain's CDR3 is CASSQLGFVEQFF. CDR3 nucleotide sequence: TGTGCCAGCAGCCAACTAGGTTTTGTCGAGCAGTTCTTC.